Listed below are T cell receptor beta chains from one sample, sequenced in a study of blood T cell repertoires in COVID-19. Clones were read by immunoSEQ multiplex PCR, and TCRdb kept only the in-frame ones, dropping some. Counted here are 80,000 or so clones, approximately 86% occurring once; the ten biggest clones make up roughly 2%. The sequenced sample was peripheral blood. The origin of the receptors is a woman aged 55-69 years with acute or convalescent COVID-19. Each CDR3 is given with its conserved first and last residue. The order of the fields is D gene, CDR3 length, clone size, V gene, J gene, CDR3 protein, CDR3 DNA. A D gene is named only where the DNA matches it firmly. The size entry is marked missing in some rows and otherwise reads once, few, many or a size class.

D gene: .; CDR3 length: 13; clone size: .; V gene: TRBV4-2; J gene: TRBJ1-5; CDR3 protein: CASSQSYNQPQHF; CDR3 DNA: TGTGCCAGCAGCCAATCTTACAATCAGCCCCAGCATTTT
D gene: .; CDR3 length: 16; clone size: .; V gene: TRBV7-2; J gene: TRBJ1-5; CDR3 protein: CASRPGGGHSNQPQHF; CDR3 DNA: TGTGCCAGCAGACCAGGCGGGGGGCATAGCAATCAGCCCCAGCATTTT
D gene: .; CDR3 length: 15; clone size: .; V gene: TRBV7-2; J gene: TRBJ2-2; CDR3 protein: CASSLVSRVPGELFF; CDR3 DNA: TGTGCCAGCAGCTTAGTCTCCCGGGTTCCCGGGGAGCTGTTTTTT
D gene: TRBD1; CDR3 length: 16; clone size: .; V gene: TRBV7-6; J gene: TRBJ2-7; CDR3 protein: CASSSAGTGGSYEQYF; CDR3 DNA: TGTGCCAGCAGCTCGGCCGGGACAGGGGGCAGCTACGAGCAGTACTTC
D gene: .; CDR3 length: 14; clone size: once; V gene: TRBV28; J gene: TRBJ2-7; CDR3 protein: CASSQQGTRFVVEF; CDR3 DNA: TGTGCCAGCAGTCAACAGGGTACGAGGTTTGTGGTCGAGTTC
D gene: TRBD1; CDR3 length: 15; clone size: .; V gene: TRBV18; J gene: TRBJ1-5; CDR3 protein: CASSPTDRVRQPQHF; CDR3 DNA: TGTGCCAGCTCACCGACCGACAGGGTCAGGCAGCCCCAGCATTTT
D gene: .; CDR3 length: 15; clone size: .; V gene: TRBV10-3; J gene: TRBJ1-1; CDR3 protein: CAISAAGYMNTEAFF; CDR3 DNA: TGTGCCATCAGTGCCGCAGGGTACATGAACACTGAAGCTTTCTTT
D gene: .; CDR3 length: 15; clone size: .; V gene: TRBV5-6; J gene: TRBJ2-1; CDR3 protein: CASSLESGRYNEQFF; CDR3 DNA: TGTGCCAGCAGCTTGGAGTCGGGGAGGTACAATGAGCAGTTCTTC
D gene: TRBD2; CDR3 length: 15; clone size: once; V gene: TRBV6-2/TRBV6-3; J gene: TRBJ2-7; CDR3 protein: CASSYQGSGNYEQYF; CDR3 DNA: TGTGCCAGCAGTTACCAGGGTAGCGGGAACTACGAGCAGTACTTC
D gene: TRBD2; CDR3 length: 15; clone size: .; V gene: TRBV5-4; J gene: TRBJ2-1; CDR3 protein: CASSLKRGGDNEQFF; CDR3 DNA: TGTGCCAGCAGCTTGAAGCGCGGGGGGGACAATGAGCAGTTCTTC
D gene: .; CDR3 length: 15; clone size: .; V gene: TRBV18; J gene: TRBJ1-4; CDR3 protein: CASSPLSERNEKLFF; CDR3 DNA: TGTGCCAGCTCACCTCTCTCAGAAAGAAATGAAAAACTGTTTTTT
D gene: TRBD2; CDR3 length: 15; clone size: .; V gene: TRBV28; J gene: TRBJ2-3; CDR3 protein: CASSLWSGGGGTQYF; CDR3 DNA: TGTGCCAGCAGTTTATGGTCGGGGGGAGGTGGTACGCAGTATTTT
D gene: .; CDR3 length: 15; clone size: .; V gene: TRBV7-3; J gene: TRBJ2-5; CDR3 protein: CASSLSGLVEETQYF; CDR3 DNA: TGTGCCAGCAGCTTAAGTGGCTTGGTGGAAGAGACCCAGTACTTC
D gene: .; CDR3 length: 15; clone size: .; V gene: TRBV27; J gene: TRBJ2-1; CDR3 protein: CASSFVGEVYNEQFF; CDR3 DNA: TGTGCCAGCAGTTTTGTGGGGGAGGTGTACAATGAGCAGTTCTTC
D gene: .; CDR3 length: 15; clone size: .; V gene: TRBV5-6; J gene: TRBJ2-1; CDR3 protein: CASSLGPGSYNEQFF; CDR3 DNA: TGTGCCAGCAGCTTGGGACCAGGCTCCTACAATGAGCAGTTCTTC
D gene: TRBD1; CDR3 length: 14; clone size: .; V gene: TRBV7-6; J gene: TRBJ2-7; CDR3 protein: CASSLTTGVGEQYF; CDR3 DNA: TGTGCCAGCAGCCTAACGACAGGGGTAGGCGAGCAGTACTTC
D gene: TRBD1; CDR3 length: 15; clone size: .; V gene: TRBV7-2; J gene: TRBJ2-2; CDR3 protein: CASSQGQPNTGELFF; CDR3 DNA: TGTGCCAGCAGCCAGGGACAGCCGAACACCGGGGAGCTGTTTTTT
D gene: TRBD2; CDR3 length: 19; clone size: .; V gene: TRBV3-1/TRBV3-2; J gene: TRBJ2-1; CDR3 protein: CASSQASGLAGGPRNEQFF; CDR3 DNA: TGTGCCAGCAGCCAAGCAAGCGGACTAGCGGGAGGGCCGAGGAATGAGCAGTTCTTC
D gene: TRBD2; CDR3 length: 14; clone size: .; V gene: TRBV28; J gene: TRBJ2-7; CDR3 protein: CASRVAGEHYEQYF; CDR3 DNA: TGTGCCAGCAGGGTAGCGGGGGAACACTACGAGCAGTACTTC
D gene: .; CDR3 length: 11; clone size: .; V gene: TRBV20-1; J gene: TRBJ2-1; CDR3 protein: CRGWSYNEQFF; CDR3 DNA: TGCAGGGGCTGGTCCTACAATGAGCAGTTCTTC
D gene: .; CDR3 length: 14; clone size: .; V gene: TRBV5-1; J gene: TRBJ2-1; CDR3 protein: CASSLGQSNNEQFF; CDR3 DNA: TGCGCCAGCAGCTTGGGACAGAGCAACAATGAGCAGTTCTTC
D gene: TRBD2; CDR3 length: 16; clone size: .; V gene: TRBV7-3; J gene: TRBJ2-3; CDR3 protein: CASSLGLAGSTDTQYF; CDR3 DNA: TGTGCCAGCAGCTTAGGGCTAGCGGGGTCCACAGATACGCAGTATTTT
D gene: .; CDR3 length: 15; clone size: .; V gene: TRBV2; J gene: TRBJ1-2; CDR3 protein: CASSVLRTAAYGYTF; CDR3 DNA: TGTGCCAGCAGCGTCCTAAGGACTGCGGCATATGGCTACACCTTC